These 16 T cell receptor beta chains originate from one sample sequenced in a study of CD8+ T cells in alopecia areata. Following extraction, RNA underwent reverse transcription to cDNA, which served as the sequencing template. Profiled with immunoSEQ multiplex PCR; TCRdb holds only in-frame clones, not every one. There are 89,000 or so clones in the sample; 51% occur only once, and around 5.7% lies in the top ten. Sequencing was carried out using NKG2D-high CD8+ T cells sorted from blood. Source of these receptors: a human donor with alopecia areata.

With regard to this clone: Other nucleotide sequences from this sample produce the same CDR3. The chain joins TRBV29-1 to TRBJ1-1; D possibly corresponds to TRBD1 (6 bases). CDR1 SQVTM and CDR2 ANQGSEA come from the germline V gene. The CDR3 loop spans 13 amino acids. Trimming removed 2 bases at V and 0 bases at J, with 7 bases between. The CDR3 DNA sequence: TGCAGCGTTGAATCAGGGGTGAACACTGAAGCTTTCTTT. Encoded protein: CSVESGVNTEAFF.

This clone was recorded a few times. This rearrangement joins TRBV5-6 to TRBJ2-7, with D possibly matching TRBD1 (6 bases). The CDR3 runs to 15 residues. V dropped 7 bases and J dropped 5 bases, with 22 bases sitting between them. Germline V gives CDR1 SGHDT, CDR2 YYEEEE. The CDR3 region is CASAPGQGLFHEQYF. For the CDR3, the DNA is TGTGCCAGCGCCCCCGGGCAGGGGCTGTTCCACGAGCAGTACTTC.

V gene TRBV19 combines with J gene TRBJ2-1, with TRBD2 as a possible D gene (6 bases). V gave up 2 bases and J gave up 2 bases, with 10 bases separating them. The germline V gene encodes CDR1 LNHDA and CDR2 SQIVND (reference sequence). The CDR3 has 15 amino acids. The CDR3, as DNA: TGTGCCAGTAGTATAAGTAGCGGCACCTACAATGAGCAGTTCTTC. This encodes CASSISSGTYNEQFF.

The chain joins TRBV4-1 to TRBJ2-7; D perhaps matches TRBD1 (5 bases). V lost 3 bases to trimming and J lost 3 bases, with 9 bases between them. Germline CDR1 and CDR2: MGHRA and YSYEKL. The CDR3 spans 13 residues. This CDR3 is CASSHQGLYEQYF. CDR3 sequence (DNA): TGCGCCAGCAGCCACCAGGGCCTCTACGAGCAGTACTTC.

The chain links TRBV10-3 to TRBJ2-5; D may be TRBD2 (6 bases). The CDR3 loop spans 14 amino acids. CDR1 is ENHRY and CDR2 is SYGVKD in the germline V gene. The ends were cut back, 6 bases at V and 1 base at J, with 12 bases in the middle. CDR3 coding DNA: TGTGCCATCAGCGGCGGGGATATCCAAGAGACCCAGTACTTC. Its protein product is CAISGGDIQETQYF.

This clone was found a few times. The sample has other DNA sequences that encode this CDR3 too. The V gene is TRBV7-3, the J gene TRBJ1-1; weak D call: TRBD1 (5 bases). With 3 bases removed from V and 3 bases from J, the gap between germline ends came to 8 bases. This CDR3 has 13 amino acids. Germline values: CDR1 SGHTA, CDR2 FQGTGA. CDR3 residues: CASSFGGDTEAFF. CDR3 DNA sequence: TGTGCCAGCAGCTTCGGGGGAGACACTGAAGCTTTCTTT.

The table lists this clone with a few counts. This rearrangement joins TRBV30 to TRBJ2-1; D is unresolved. Germline CDR1 is GTSNPN and CDR2 is SVGIG (reference sequence). Trimming took 0 bases from V and 4 from J, leaving 10 bases between them. The CDR3 is 14 amino acids. The CDR3 nucleotides are TGTGCCTGGAGTGTAGCGCAAAATTACAATGAGCAGTTCTTC. The encoded protein is CAWSVAQNYNEQFF. Variable domain in full (rest from reference TRBV30 and TRBJ2-1): SQTIHQWPATLVQPVGSPLSLECTVEGTSNPNLYWYRQAAGRGLQLLFYSVGIGQISSEVPQNLSASRPQDRQFILSSKKLLLSDSGFYLCAWSVAQNYNEQFFGPGTRLTVL.

This rearrangement joins TRBV5-6 to TRBJ2-3; D gene uncertain. The V and J ends lost 3 bases and 8 bases respectively, with 10 bases between them. The CDR3 has 12 residues. CDR1 and CDR2 (germline): SGHDT, YYEEEE. CDR3 protein: CASSSPSGTQYF. DNA for the CDR3: TGTGCCAGCAGCTCGCCGTCAGGTACGCAGTATTTT.

The V and J genes are TRBV4-1 and TRBJ1-1; possible D gene TRBD1, 5 bases. Looked up from germline, CDR1 is MGHRA and CDR2 is YSYEKL. V gave up 3 bases and J gave up 0 bases, with 11 bases separating them. The CDR3 sequence is 15 residues long. CDR3 coding DNA: TGCGCCAGCAGCCAGTTACAGGACATGAACACTGAAGCTTTCTTT. Translating it yields CASSQLQDMNTEAFF.

This clone has more than one count but fewer than ten. The J gene is TRBJ2-1, the V gene TRBV29-1, with a tentative D call TRBD1 (6 bases). With 6 bases removed from V and 9 bases from J, the gap between germline ends came to 12 bases. The CDR3 runs 11 residues. The germline V gene has CDR1 SQVTM and CDR2 ANQGSEA. The CDR3 DNA is TGCAGCGTCGAATGGACAGCTGAGCAGTTCTTC. The encoded protein is CSVEWTAEQFF.

The rearrangement uses TRBV30 and TRBJ2-1; 8 nucleotides align to TRBD2. Germline loops: CDR1 GTSNPN, CDR2 SVGIG (reference sequence). Unmatched junction bases numbered 12, after V lost 0 bases and J lost 8 bases. The CDR3 extends over 16 amino acids. Here the CDR3 reads CAWSVISGGSSDEQFF. The CDR3 coding sequence is TGTGCCTGGAGTGTAATCAGCGGGGGCTCCTCGGATGAGCAGTTCTTC.

The chain recombines TRBV20-1 with TRBJ1-1; D is unclear. Germline V CDR1 and CDR2: DFQATT, SNEGSKA (reference sequence). The V end was cut by 5 bases, the J end by 4 bases, with 5 bases between. The CDR3 consists of 10 residues. In DNA form, the CDR3 reads TGCAGTGCTGGTTTCACTGAAGCTTTCTTT. Its translation is CSAGFTEAFF.

The genes are TRBV7-9 and TRBJ1-4, with unresolved D. Germline lookup yields CDR1 SEHNR and CDR2 FQNEAQ (reference sequence). Deletions cut 11 bases from V and 8 bases from J, with 12 bases between. The CDR3 length is 11 residues. CDR3 DNA: TGTGCCGCGAGCCTCAAGGAAAAACTGTTTTTT. This codes for CAASLKEKLFF.

This clone was detected only a few times. The V and J genes are TRBV5-1 and TRBJ2-1, with D perhaps given as TRBD1 or TRBD2 (5 bases each). CDR1 SGHRS and CDR2 YFSETQ come from the germline V gene. V lost 5 bases to trimming and J lost 3 bases, with 6 bases between them. This CDR3 is 12 amino acids long. CDR3 sequence reads: CASSGGYNEQFF. CDR3 bases: TGCGCCAGCAGTGGGGGCTACAATGAGCAGTTCTTC.

In its sample, this clone was seen once. The chain links TRBV10-3 to TRBJ2-2; 7 nucleotides agree with TRBD2. The germline gives CDR1 ENHRY, CDR2 SYGVKD. Trimming took 8 bases from V and 1 from J; bases not matched to a gene: 10. There are 16 residues in the CDR3. Written as DNA, the CDR3 is TGTGCCATCGCCCCGTGGAGCGGGGAGAACACCGGGGAGCTGTTTTTT. Its translation: CAIAPWSGENTGELFF.

The chain recombines TRBV5-1 with TRBJ2-2, with 8 bases lining up with TRBD2. The V and J ends lost 4 bases and 3 bases, in that order; junction bases with no gene match: 2. The CDR3 runs 14 residues. CDR1 is SGHRS and CDR2 is YFSETQ in the germline V gene. This CDR3 reads CASSVSGDTGELFF. CDR3 nucleotides: TGCGCCAGCAGCGTTAGCGGGGACACCGGGGAGCTGTTTTTT.